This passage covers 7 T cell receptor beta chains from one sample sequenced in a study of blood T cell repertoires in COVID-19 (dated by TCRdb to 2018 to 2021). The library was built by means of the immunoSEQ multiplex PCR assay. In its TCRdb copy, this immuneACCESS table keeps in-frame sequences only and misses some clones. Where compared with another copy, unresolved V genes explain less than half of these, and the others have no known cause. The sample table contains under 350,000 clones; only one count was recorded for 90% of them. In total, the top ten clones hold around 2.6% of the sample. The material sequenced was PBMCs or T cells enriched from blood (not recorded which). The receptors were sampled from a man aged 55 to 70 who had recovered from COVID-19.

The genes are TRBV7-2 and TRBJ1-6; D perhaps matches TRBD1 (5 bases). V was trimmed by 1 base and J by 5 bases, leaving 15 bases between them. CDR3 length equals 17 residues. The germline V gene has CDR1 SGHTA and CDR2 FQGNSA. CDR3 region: CASSLGVFGGNNSPLHF. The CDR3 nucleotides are TGTGCCAGCAGCTTAGGGGTGTTTGGGGGGAATAATTCACCCCTCCACTTT.

For the CDR3, the DNA is TGTGCCAGCAGGGACCCAACGCAGGGGAGCAATCAGCCCCAGCATTTT. Its translation is CASRDPTQGSNQPQHF. The chain combines TRBV2 with TRBJ1-5, with D maybe TRBD1 (6 bases). Germline CDR1 reads SNHLY; CDR2 reads FYNNEI. V was shortened by 6 bases and J by 1 base, with 16 bases between the two germline ends. The CDR3 covers 16 residues. Variable domain in full (rest from reference TRBV2 and TRBJ1-5): EPEVTQTPSHQVTQMGQEVILRCVPISNHLYFYWYRQILGQKVEFLVSFYNNEISEKSEIFDDQFSVERPDGSNFTLKIRSTKLEDSAMYFCASRDPTQGSNQPQHFGDGTRLSIL.

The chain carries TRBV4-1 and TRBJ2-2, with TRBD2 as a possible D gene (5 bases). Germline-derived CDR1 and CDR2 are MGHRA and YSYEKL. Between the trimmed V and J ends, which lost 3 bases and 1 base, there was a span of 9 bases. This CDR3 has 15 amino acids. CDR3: CASSQFEGNTGELFF. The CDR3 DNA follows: TGCGCCAGCAGCCAGTTTGAGGGGAACACCGGGGAGCTGTTTTTT.

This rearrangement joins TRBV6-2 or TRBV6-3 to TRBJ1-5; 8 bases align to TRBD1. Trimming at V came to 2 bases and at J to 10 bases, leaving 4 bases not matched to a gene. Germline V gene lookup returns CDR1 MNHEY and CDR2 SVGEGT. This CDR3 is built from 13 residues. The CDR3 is CASSYTTGVPQHF. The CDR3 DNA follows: TGTGCCAGCAGTTACACGACAGGGGTCCCCCAGCATTTT.

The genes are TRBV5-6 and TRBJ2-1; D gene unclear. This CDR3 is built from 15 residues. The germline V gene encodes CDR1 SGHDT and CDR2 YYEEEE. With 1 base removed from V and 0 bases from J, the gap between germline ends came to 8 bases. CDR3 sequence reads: CASSLRRSSYNEQFF. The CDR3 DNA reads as TGTGCCAGCAGCTTGCGAAGGAGCTCCTACAATGAGCAGTTCTTC.

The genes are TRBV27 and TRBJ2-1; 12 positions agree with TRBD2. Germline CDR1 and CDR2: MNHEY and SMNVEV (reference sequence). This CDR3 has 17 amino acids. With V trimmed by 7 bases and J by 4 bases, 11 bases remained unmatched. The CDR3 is CASNERLAGDKYNEQFF. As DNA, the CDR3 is TGTGCCAGCAACGAAAGACTAGCGGGAGACAAGTACAATGAGCAGTTCTTC.

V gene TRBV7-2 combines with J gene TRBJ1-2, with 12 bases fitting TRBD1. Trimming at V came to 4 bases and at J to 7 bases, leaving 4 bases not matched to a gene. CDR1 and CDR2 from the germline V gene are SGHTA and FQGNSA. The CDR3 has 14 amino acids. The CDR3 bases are TGTGCCAGCAGCTCGGGACAGGGGGCGGGTGGCTACACCTTC. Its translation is CASSSGQGAGGYTF.